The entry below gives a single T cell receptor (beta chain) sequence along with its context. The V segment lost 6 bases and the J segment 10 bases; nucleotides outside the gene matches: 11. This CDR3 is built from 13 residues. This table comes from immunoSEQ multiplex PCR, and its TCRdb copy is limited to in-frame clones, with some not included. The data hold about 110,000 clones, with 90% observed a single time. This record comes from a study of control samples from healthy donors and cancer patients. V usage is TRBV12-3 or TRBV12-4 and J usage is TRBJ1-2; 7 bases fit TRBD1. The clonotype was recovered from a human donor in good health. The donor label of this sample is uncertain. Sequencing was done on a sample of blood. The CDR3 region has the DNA TGTGCCAGCAGAAAGGGACAGACCTTCCACTACACCTTC. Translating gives CASRKGQTFHYTF.